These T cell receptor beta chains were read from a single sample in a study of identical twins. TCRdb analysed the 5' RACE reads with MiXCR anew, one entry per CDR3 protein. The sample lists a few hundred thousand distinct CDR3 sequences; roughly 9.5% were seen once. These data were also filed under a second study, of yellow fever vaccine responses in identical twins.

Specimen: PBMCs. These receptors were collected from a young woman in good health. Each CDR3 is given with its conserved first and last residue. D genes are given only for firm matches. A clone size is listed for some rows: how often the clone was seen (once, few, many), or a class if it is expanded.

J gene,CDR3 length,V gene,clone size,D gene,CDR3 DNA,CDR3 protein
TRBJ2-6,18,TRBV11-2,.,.,TGTACCAGCAGCCCAGAGGGAACGGGAAACTCTGGGGCCAACGTCCTGACTTTC,CTSSPEGTGNSGANVLTF
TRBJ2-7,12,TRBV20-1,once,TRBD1,TGCAGTGGCGAGGGACAGGCCTACGAGCAGTACTTC,CSGEGQAYEQYF
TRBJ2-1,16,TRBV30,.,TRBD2,TGTGCCCGGATTTGTCTTCTAGCGGGGGGATACAATGAGCAGTTCTTC,CARICLLAGGYNEQFF
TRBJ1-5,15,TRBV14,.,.,TGTGCCAGCAGCCAAGATAGACAGGTCAATCAGCCCCAGCATTTT,CASSQDRQVNQPQHF
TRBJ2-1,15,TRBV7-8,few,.,TGTGCCAGCAGCTTTACAGGGAGAATCTACAATGAGCAGTTCTTC,CASSFTGRIYNEQFF
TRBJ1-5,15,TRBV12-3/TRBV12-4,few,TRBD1,TGTGCCAGCAGTCCGGGACAGGGGTTCAATCAGCCCCAGCATTTT,CASSPGQGFNQPQHF
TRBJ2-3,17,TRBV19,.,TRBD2,TGTGCCAGTAGTGTACAAAAGCGGGAGGTATTTACAGATACGCAGTATTTT,CASSVQKREVFTDTQYF
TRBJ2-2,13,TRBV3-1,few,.,TGTGCCAGCAGCCAATGGGGGACCGGGGAGCTGTTTTTT,CASSQWGTGELFF
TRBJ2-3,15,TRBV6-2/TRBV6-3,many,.,TGTGCCAGCAGATACGGGCCAGGTCCGTGGGATACGCAGTATTTT,CASRYGPGPWDTQYF
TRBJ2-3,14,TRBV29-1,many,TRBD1,TGCAGCGTTGAGGGACAGACTAGCACAGATACGCAGTATTTT,CSVEGQTSTDTQYF
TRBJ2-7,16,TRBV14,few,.,TGTGCCAGCAGCCAGCGTTTTTCAGGGCGGACGTACGAGCAGTACTTC,CASSQRFSGRTYEQYF
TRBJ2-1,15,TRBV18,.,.,TGTGCCAGCTCACGCCTAGCGAGCTCCTACAATGAGCAGTTCTTC,CASSRLASSYNEQFF